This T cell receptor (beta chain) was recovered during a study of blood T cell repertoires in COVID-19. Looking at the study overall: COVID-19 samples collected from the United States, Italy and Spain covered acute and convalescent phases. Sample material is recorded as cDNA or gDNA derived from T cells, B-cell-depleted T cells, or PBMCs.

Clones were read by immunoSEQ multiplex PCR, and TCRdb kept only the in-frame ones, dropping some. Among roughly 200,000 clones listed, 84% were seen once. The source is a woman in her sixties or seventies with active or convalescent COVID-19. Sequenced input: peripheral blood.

Here the CDR3 DNA reads TGTGCCAGCAGTCTTGACAGGGCCTACGAGCAGTACTTC. Translated, it gives CASSLDRAYEQYF. The chain links TRBV27 to TRBJ2-7; TRBD1 matches 7 bases. Germline V CDR1 and CDR2: MNHEY, SMNVEV (reference sequence). The CDR3 length is 13 residues. The J segment lost 2 bases and the V segment lost 5 bases, leaving 3 bases of the junction unmatched.